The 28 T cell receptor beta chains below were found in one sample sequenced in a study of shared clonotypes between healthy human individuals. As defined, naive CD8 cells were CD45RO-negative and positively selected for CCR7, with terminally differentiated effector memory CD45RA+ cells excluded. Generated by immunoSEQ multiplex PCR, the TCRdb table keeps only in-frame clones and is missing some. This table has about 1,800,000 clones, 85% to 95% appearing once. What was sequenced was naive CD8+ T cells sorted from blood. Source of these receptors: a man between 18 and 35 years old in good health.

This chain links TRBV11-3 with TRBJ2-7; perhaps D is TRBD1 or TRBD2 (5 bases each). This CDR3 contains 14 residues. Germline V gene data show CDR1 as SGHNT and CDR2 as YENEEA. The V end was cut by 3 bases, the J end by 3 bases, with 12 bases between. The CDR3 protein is CASSFRGASYEQYF. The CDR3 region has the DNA TGTGCCAGCAGCTTTCGAGGGGCGAGCTACGAGCAGTACTTC.

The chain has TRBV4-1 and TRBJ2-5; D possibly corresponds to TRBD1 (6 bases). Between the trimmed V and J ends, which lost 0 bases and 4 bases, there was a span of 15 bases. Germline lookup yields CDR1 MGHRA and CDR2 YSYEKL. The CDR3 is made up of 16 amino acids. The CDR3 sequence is CASSQDSQGKGETQYF. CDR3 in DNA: TGCGCCAGCAGCCAAGATAGTCAGGGGAAAGGAGAGACCCAGTACTTC.

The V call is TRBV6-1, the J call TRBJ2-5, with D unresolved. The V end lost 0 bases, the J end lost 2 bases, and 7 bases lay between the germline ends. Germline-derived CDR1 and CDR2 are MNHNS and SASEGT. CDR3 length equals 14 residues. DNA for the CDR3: TGTGCCAGCAGTGAAGCAGGAAGGCAAGAGACCCAGTACTTC. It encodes CASSEAGRQETQYF.

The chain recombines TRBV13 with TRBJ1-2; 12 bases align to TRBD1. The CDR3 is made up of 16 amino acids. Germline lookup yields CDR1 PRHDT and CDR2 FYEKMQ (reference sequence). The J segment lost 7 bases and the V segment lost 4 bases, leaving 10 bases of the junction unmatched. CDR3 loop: CASSWGPGTGGSGYTF. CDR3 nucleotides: TGTGCCAGCAGCTGGGGCCCCGGGACAGGGGGCTCTGGCTACACCTTC.

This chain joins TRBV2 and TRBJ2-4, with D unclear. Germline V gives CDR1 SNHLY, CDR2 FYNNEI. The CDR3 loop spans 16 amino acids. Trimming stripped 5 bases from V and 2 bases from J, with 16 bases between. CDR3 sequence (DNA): TGTGCCAGCAGTAACCTTGTAAGTGGGACCAAAAACATTCAGTACTTC. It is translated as CASSNLVSGTKNIQYF.

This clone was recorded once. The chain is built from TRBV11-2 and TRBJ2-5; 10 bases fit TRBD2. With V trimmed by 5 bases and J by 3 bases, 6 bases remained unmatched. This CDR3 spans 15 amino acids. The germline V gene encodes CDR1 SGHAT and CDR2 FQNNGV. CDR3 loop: CASSHGTSAKETQYF. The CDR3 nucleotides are TGTGCCAGCAGCCACGGGACTAGCGCAAAAGAGACCCAGTACTTC.

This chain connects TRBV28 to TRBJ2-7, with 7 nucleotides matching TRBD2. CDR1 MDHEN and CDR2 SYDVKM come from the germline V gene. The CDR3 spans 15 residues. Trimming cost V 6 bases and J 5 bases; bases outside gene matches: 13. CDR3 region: CASSWGGLVRHEQYF. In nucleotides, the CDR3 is TGTGCCAGCAGCTGGGGAGGACTAGTTCGCCACGAGCAGTACTTC.

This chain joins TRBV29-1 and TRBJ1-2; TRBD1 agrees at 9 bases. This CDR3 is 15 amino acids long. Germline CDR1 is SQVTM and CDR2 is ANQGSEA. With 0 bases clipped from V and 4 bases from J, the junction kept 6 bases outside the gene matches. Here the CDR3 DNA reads TGCAGCGTTGAAGATCCACAGGGGGCCCGCTATGGCTACACCTTC. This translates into CSVEDPQGARYGYTF.

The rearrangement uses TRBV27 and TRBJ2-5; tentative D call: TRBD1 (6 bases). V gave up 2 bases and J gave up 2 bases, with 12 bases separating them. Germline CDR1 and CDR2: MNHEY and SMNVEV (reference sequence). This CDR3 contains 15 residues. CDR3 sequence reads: CASSLHQTGQETQYF. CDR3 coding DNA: TGTGCCAGCAGTTTACACCAGACAGGTCAAGAGACCCAGTACTTC.

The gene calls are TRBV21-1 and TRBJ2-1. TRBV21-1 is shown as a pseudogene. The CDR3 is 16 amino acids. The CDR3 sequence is CASSAAEEVRVNEQFF. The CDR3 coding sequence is TGTGCCAGCAGCGCAGCGGAGGAGGTCAGGGTAAATGAGCAGTTCTTC.

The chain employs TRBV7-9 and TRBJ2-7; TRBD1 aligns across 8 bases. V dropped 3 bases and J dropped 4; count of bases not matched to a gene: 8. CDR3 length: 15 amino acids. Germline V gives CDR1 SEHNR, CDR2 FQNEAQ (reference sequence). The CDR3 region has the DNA TGTGCCAGCAGCTTCGGCACAGGGGGGTGGTACGAGCAGTACTTC. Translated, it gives CASSFGTGGWYEQYF.

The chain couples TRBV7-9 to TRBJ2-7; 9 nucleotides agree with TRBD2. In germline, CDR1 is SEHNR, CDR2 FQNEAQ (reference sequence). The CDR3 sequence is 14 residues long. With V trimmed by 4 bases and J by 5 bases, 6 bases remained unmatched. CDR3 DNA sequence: TGTGCCAGCAGCTCCGGGACTAGCAGCCACGAGCAGTACTTC. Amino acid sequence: CASSSGTSSHEQYF.

CDR3 sequence (DNA): TGTGCCAGCAGCCAGGACATCAACTATGGCTACACCTTC. Translated: CASSQDINYGYTF. This chain uses TRBV6-6 with TRBJ1-2, with TRBD1 as a possible D gene (5 bases). V lost 6 bases and J 2 bases, leaving 10 bases between the germline ends. CDR3 length: 13 residues. Per the germline V gene, CDR1 is MNHNY and CDR2 is SVGAGI (reference sequence).

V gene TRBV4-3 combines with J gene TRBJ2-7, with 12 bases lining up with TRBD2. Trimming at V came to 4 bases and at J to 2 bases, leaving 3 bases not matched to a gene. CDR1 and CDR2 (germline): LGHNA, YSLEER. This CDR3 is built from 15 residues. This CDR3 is CASSPGLAGTYEQYF. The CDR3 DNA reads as TGCGCCAGCAGCCCTGGACTAGCGGGAACCTACGAGCAGTACTTC.

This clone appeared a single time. The CDR3 sequence: CASSPGPTDTQYF. CDR3 nucleotides: TGTGCCAGCAGCCCCGGGCCGACAGATACGCAGTATTTT. The chain carries TRBV5-8 and TRBJ2-3; no firm D call. Germline V gene data show CDR1 as SGHTS and CDR2 as YDEGEE. Trimming stripped 4 bases from V and 3 bases from J, with 9 bases between. This CDR3 region has 13 residues.

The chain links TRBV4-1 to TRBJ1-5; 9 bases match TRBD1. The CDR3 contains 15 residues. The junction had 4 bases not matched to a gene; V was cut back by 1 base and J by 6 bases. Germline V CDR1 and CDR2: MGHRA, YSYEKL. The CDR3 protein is CASSQVTGGGQPQHF. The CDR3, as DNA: TGCGCCAGCAGCCAAGTAACAGGGGGCGGTCAGCCCCAGCATTTT.

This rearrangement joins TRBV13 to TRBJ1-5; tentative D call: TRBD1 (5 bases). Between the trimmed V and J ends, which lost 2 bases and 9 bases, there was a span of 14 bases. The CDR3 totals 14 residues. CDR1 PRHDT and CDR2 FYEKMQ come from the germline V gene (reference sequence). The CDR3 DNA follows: TGTGCCAGCAGCTTATTCTCCTCGGGGGGGCCCCAGCATTTT. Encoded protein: CASSLFSSGGPQHF.

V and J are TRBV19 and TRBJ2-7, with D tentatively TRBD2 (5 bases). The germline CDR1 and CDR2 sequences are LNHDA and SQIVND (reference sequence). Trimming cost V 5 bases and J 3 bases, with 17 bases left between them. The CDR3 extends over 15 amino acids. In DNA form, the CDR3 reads TGTGCCAGTAGTGAAAAGCGGAACTTTAACTACGAGCAGTACTTC. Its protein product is CASSEKRNFNYEQYF.

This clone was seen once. This CDR3 is CASRSRGGFYEQYF. DNA of the CDR3: TGTGCCAGCAGATCGCGGGGGGGATTCTACGAGCAGTACTTC. The V and J genes are TRBV27 and TRBJ2-7, with 9 bases that match TRBD2. This CDR3 has 14 amino acids. Losses at the gene ends were 6 bases for V and 3 bases for J; bases not matched to a gene: 6. The germline V gene has CDR1 MNHEY and CDR2 SMNVEV (reference sequence).

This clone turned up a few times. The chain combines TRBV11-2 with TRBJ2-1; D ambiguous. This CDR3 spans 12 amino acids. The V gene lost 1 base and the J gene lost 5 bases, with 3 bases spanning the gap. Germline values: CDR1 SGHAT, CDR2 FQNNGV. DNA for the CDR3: TGTGCCAGCAGCTTAGTGAACAATGAGCAGTTCTTC. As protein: CASSLVNNEQFF.

In DNA form, the CDR3 reads TGTGCTAGTGGTTTGTCATCAACCGGGACAGCCACCCCTGAAGCTTTCTTT. Protein: CASGLSSTGTATPEAFF. V and J are TRBV12-5 and TRBJ1-1, with 7 bases fitting TRBD1. Germline values: CDR1 LGHNT, CDR2 FRNRAP. J gave up 6 bases and V 2 bases, and 15 bases lay outside the gene matches. CDR3 length equals 17 residues.

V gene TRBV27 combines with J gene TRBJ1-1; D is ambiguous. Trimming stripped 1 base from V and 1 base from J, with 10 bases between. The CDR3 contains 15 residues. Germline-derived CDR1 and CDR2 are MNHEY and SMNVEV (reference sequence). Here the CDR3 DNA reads TGTGCCAGCAGTTTATGGGGAAACCCGAACACTGAAGCTTTCTTT. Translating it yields CASSLWGNPNTEAFF.

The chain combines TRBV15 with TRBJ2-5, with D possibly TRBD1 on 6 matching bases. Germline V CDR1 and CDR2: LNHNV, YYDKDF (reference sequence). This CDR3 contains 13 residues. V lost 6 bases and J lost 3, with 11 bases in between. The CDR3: CATRARGKETQYF. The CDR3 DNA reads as TGTGCCACCAGAGCAAGGGGGAAAGAGACCCAGTACTTC.

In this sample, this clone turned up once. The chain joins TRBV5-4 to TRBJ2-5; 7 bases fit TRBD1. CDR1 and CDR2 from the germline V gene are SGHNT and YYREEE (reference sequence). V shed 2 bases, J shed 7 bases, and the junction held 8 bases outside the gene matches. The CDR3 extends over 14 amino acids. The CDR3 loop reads CASSFGTGEGTQYF. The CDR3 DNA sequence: TGTGCCAGCAGCTTCGGAACAGGGGAAGGGACCCAGTACTTC.

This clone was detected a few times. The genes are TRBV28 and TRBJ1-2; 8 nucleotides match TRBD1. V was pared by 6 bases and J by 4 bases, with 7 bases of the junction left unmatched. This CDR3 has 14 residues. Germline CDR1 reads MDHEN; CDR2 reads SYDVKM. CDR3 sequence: CASSPQTGVYGYTF. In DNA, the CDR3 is TGTGCCAGCAGCCCCCAGACAGGGGTCTATGGCTACACCTTC.

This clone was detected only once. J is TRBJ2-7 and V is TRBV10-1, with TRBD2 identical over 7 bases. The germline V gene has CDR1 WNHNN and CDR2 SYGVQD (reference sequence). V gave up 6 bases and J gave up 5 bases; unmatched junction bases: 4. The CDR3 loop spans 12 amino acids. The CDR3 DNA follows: TGCGCCAGCAGCCCCGGGACTAACGAGCAGTACTTC. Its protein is CASSPGTNEQYF.

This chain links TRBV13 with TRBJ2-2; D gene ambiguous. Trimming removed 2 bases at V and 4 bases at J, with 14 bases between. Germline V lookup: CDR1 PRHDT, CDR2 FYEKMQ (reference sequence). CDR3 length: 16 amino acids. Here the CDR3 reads CASSLTNSRFTGELFF. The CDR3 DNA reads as TGTGCCAGCAGCTTAACTAATTCACGATTCACCGGGGAGCTGTTTTTT.

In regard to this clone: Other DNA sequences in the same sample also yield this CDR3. The chain's CDR3 is CASSYSGGDEKLFF. The CDR3, as DNA: TGTGCCAGCAGTTACTCGGGGGGCGATGAAAAACTGTTTTTT. This sequence joins TRBV6-5 and TRBJ1-4; D is possibly TRBD1 (6 bases). This CDR3 spans 14 amino acids. CDR1 MNHEY and CDR2 SVGAGI come from the germline V gene. Trimming cost V 0 bases and J 6 bases, with 8 bases left between them.